This note documents a single T cell receptor (beta chain) sequence. The data originate from a study of Ad26.COV2.S vaccination and SARS-CoV-2 variants. The treatment here: 15 to 20 received Ad26.COV2.S at low or high dose, single or two shots; 5 received placebo; per-sample allocation not given. At day 63 after the first vaccine or placebo injection, samples were drawn. From germline, CDR1 is SGDLS and CDR2 YYNGEE. The V end lost 1 base, the J end lost 6 bases, and 10 bases lay between the germline ends. CDR3 length: 14 amino acids. TCRdb's table, derived via immunoSEQ multiplex PCR, lists solely in-frame clones and lacks some. Among roughly 420,000 clones listed, roughly nine tenths were seen once.

Sequencing used peripheral blood, obtained in a trial of Ad26.COV2.S vaccine versus placebo. The chain couples TRBV9 to TRBJ2-2; D is unresolved. This sequence was found in a person aged 18 to 65 who received the Ad26.COV2.S COVID-19 vaccine or a placebo. The chain's CDR3 is CASSVPIGSGELFF. The DNA of the CDR3 is TGTGCCAGCAGCGTACCTATTGGGTCCGGGGAGCTGTTTTTT. Looking up the rest from reference TRBV9 and TRBJ2-2 gives the full variable domain: DSGVTQTPKHLITATGQRVTLRCSPRSGDLSVYWYQQSLDQGLQFLIQYYNGEERAKGNILERFSAQQFPDLHSELNLSSLELGDSALYFCASSVPIGSGELFFGEGSRLTVL.